This T cell receptor (beta chain) was sequenced during a study of blood T cell repertoires in COVID-19. The table came from immunoSEQ multiplex PCR; TCRdb's copy has only in-frame clones and leaves some out. The repertoire holds some 83,000 clones, with around 88% as singletons. The CDR3 extends over 14 amino acids. V shed 2 bases, J shed 4 bases, and the junction held 3 bases outside the gene matches. Germline lookup yields CDR1 GTSNPN and CDR2 SVGIG (reference sequence). Material for sequencing was peripheral blood. This receptor was identified in a man aged 45-60 years with active COVID-19. The chain carries TRBV30 and TRBJ2-3; 10 nucleotides line up with TRBD1. The CDR3, as DNA: TGTGCCTGGAGTTGGGGACAGGGGCCAGATACGCAGTATTTT. This translates into CAWSWGQGPDTQYF.